This passage covers 16 T cell receptor beta chains from one sample sequenced in a study of control samples from healthy donors and cancer patients. Some clones are missing from TCRdb's copy, which holds only in-frame ones; the method was immunoSEQ multiplex PCR. Among over 30,000 clones listed, more than 85% were seen once. Sequenced: PBMCs. The origin of the receptors is a woman aged 40-49 years with lung cancer.

The V gene is TRBV12-3 or TRBV12-4, the J gene TRBJ1-2; D gene uncertain. Trimming took 6 bases from V and 6 from J, leaving 14 bases between them. The CDR3 is made up of 13 amino acids. For the CDR3, the DNA is TGTGCCAGCAGCCCTGGCCTATTGGATGGCTACACCTTC. It yields the protein CASSPGLLDGYTF.

The CDR3 region has the DNA TGTGCCAGTACCATCCCCGGACTGAGCTCTGGAAACACCATATATTTT. As protein: CASTIPGLSSGNTIYF. The chain uses TRBV19 and TRBJ1-3; no reliable D call. In germline, CDR1 is LNHDA, CDR2 SQIVND (reference sequence). The V gene lost 7 bases and the J gene lost 0 bases, with 16 bases spanning the gap. CDR3 length: 16 amino acids.

CDR3 region: CASSPKDRAGEKLFF. The CDR3 DNA reads TGTGCCAGCAGCCCAAAGGACAGGGCGGGGGAAAAACTGTTTTTT. The rearrangement links TRBV7-9 to TRBJ1-4, with TRBD1 identical over 8 bases. Germline-derived CDR1 and CDR2 are SEHNR and FQNEAQ (reference sequence). The CDR3 has 15 residues. The V and J ends lost 5 bases and 8 bases, in that order; junction bases with no gene match: 10.

The CDR3 is CASSQARTGSNEKLFF. Here the CDR3 DNA reads TGCGCCAGCAGCCAAGCTAGGACAGGTTCCAATGAAAAACTGTTTTTT. The chain has TRBV4-1 and TRBJ1-4, with 7 bases lining up with TRBD1. CDR3 size: 16 residues. J gave up 5 bases and V 1 base, and 7 bases lay outside the gene matches. Germline V gene lookup returns CDR1 MGHRA and CDR2 YSYEKL.

The chain couples TRBV27 to TRBJ1-2; D is unclear. V was pared by 5 bases and J by 8 bases, with 24 bases between. The germline V gene has CDR1 MNHEY and CDR2 SMNVEV (reference sequence). The CDR3 is 16 amino acids. Here the CDR3 reads CASSPILPTGSGGYTF. CDR3 bases: TGTGCCAGCAGTCCAATACTCCCGACGGGTTCGGGGGGCTACACCTTC.

Written as DNA, the CDR3 is TGTGCCAGCAGCCGGACAGGTTCCTACGAGCAGTACTTC. It is translated as CASSRTGSYEQYF. V gene TRBV2 combines with J gene TRBJ2-7; 7 bases match TRBD1. CDR3 length: 13 residues. The V gene's germline CDR1 is SNHLY and CDR2 FYNNEI. J lost 1 base, V lost 6 bases, and 3 bases had no gene match. The variable domain in full, with the rest retrieved from reference TRBV2 and TRBJ2-7, is EPEVTQTPSHQVTQMGQEVILRCVPISNHLYFYWYRQILGQKVEFLVSFYNNEISEKSEIFDDQFSVERPDGSNFTLKIRSTKLEDSAMYFCASSRTGSYEQYFGPGTRLTVT.

This clone was counted once. One junction end does not reproduce the germline sequence, and a read error may be involved. V is TRBV19 and J is TRBJ1-1, with TRBD1 matching over 9 bases. The germline gives CDR1 LNHDA, CDR2 SQIVND (reference sequence). The CDR3 contains 12 residues. The CDR3 here is CATSRTGAEAFF. In DNA, the CDR3 is TGTGCCACTAGTCGGACAGGGGCCGAAGCTTTCTTT.

This chain connects TRBV4-1 to TRBJ2-7; a possible D gene is TRBD2 (5 bases). V was pared by 2 bases and J by 0 bases, with 8 bases between. The V gene's germline CDR1 is MGHRA and CDR2 YSYEKL. CDR3 length equals 14 residues. In DNA form, the CDR3 reads TGCGCCAGCAGCCAAACGGGAATCTCCTACGAGCAGTACTTC. It specifies CASSQTGISYEQYF.

V and J are TRBV14 and TRBJ2-2; 8 bases agree with TRBD1. Germline V gene lookup returns CDR1 SGHDN and CDR2 FVKESK. The trim removed 4 bases at V and 4 bases at J, leaving 5 bases unmatched. The CDR3 runs to 15 residues. CDR3 in DNA: TGTGCCAGCAGCCGAACAGGGGGGCGCACCGGGGAGCTGTTTTTT. Protein sequence: CASSRTGGRTGELFF.

This clone was observed a few times. This rearrangement joins TRBV9 to TRBJ2-3; D unclear. The ends were cut back, 0 bases at V and 4 bases at J, with 12 bases in the middle. The CDR3 consists of 15 residues. The V gene's germline CDR1 is SGDLS and CDR2 YYNGEE. CDR3 nucleotides: TGTGCCAGCAGCGTAGACGGCCACGAGTCAGATACGCAGTATTTT. Translating gives CASSVDGHESDTQYF.

This sequence joins TRBV7-6 and TRBJ2-3; no definite D call. Trimming removed 1 base at V and 6 bases at J, with 2 bases between. Germline loops: CDR1 SGHVS, CDR2 FNYEAQ. The CDR3 is 11 residues long. The CDR3 DNA sequence: TGTGCCAGCAGCTTAGACGATACGCAGTATTTT. As protein: CASSLDDTQYF.

The chain links TRBV19 to TRBJ2-3; 7 bases line up with TRBD1. V shed 1 base, J shed 0 bases, and the junction held 1 base outside the gene matches. The CDR3 is 15 amino acids. Per the germline V gene, CDR1 is LNHDA and CDR2 is SQIVND (reference sequence). CDR3 coding DNA: TGTGCCAGTAGTATAGGACAGGGTAGCACAGATACGCAGTATTTT. The encoded protein is CASSIGQGSTDTQYF. Variable domain in full (rest from reference TRBV19 and TRBJ2-3): DGGITQSPKYLFRKEGQNVTLSCEQNLNHDAMYWYRQDPGQGLRLIYYSQIVNDFQKGDIAEGYSVSREKKESFPLTVTSAQKNPTAFYLCASSIGQGSTDTQYFGPGTRLTVL.

The chain has TRBV3-1 (or the pseudogene TRBV3-2) and TRBJ1-5; no clear D. V was cut by 3 bases and J by 6 bases, with 6 bases left in between. Germline V lookup: CDR1 LGHDT, CDR2 YNNKEL (reference sequence). This CDR3 comprises 12 residues. The CDR3 spells CASSQTGQPQHF. DNA of the CDR3: TGTGCCAGCAGCCAGACGGGTCAGCCCCAGCATTTT.

The chain has TRBV27 and TRBJ1-1; the match to TRBD1 covers 7 bases. Trimming took 3 bases from V and 3 from J; bases not matched to a gene: 1. Germline V CDR1 and CDR2: MNHEY, SMNVEV (reference sequence). This CDR3 contains 13 residues. CDR3 residues: CASSFQGDTEAFF. DNA of the CDR3: TGTGCCAGCAGTTTTCAGGGGGACACTGAAGCTTTCTTT.

The table lists this clone with a few counts. V and J are TRBV29-1 and TRBJ1-2; no clear D. Germline V gives CDR1 SQVTM, CDR2 ANQGSEA. The V end lost 3 bases, the J end lost 8 bases, and 13 bases lay between the germline ends. The CDR3 covers 12 residues. This CDR3 is CSVEATREGYTF. The CDR3 nucleotides read TGCAGCGTTGAGGCGACGCGGGAAGGCTACACCTTC.

The chain recombines TRBV24-1 with TRBJ2-2; a weak D match, TRBD1 (5 bases). From germline, CDR1 is KGHDR and CDR2 SFDVKD. With 3 bases removed from V and 6 bases from J, the gap between germline ends came to 7 bases. The CDR3 loop spans 13 amino acids. CDR3 sequence reads: CATSDQGPGELFF. The CDR3 bases are TGTGCCACCAGTGATCAGGGTCCCGGGGAGCTGTTTTTT.